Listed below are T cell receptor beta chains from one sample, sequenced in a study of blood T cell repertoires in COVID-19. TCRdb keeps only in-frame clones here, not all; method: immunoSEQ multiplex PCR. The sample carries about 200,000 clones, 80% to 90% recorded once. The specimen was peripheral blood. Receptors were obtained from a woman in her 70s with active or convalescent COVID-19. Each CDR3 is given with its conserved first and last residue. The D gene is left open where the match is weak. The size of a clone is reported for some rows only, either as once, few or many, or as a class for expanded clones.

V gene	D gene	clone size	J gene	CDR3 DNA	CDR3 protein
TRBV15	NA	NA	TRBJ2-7	TGTGCCACCAGCAGAGAGTTGAGGGCATCCTACGAGCAGTACTTC	CATSRELRASYEQYF
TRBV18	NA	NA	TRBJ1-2	TGTGCCAGCTCACCACCTGAGCAGGGCTGGGATAACTATGGCTACACCTTC	CASSPPEQGWDNYGYTF
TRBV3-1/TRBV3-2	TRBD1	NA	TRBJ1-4	TGTGCCAGCAGCCTCCGACAGGGGGCTAATGAAAAACTGTTTTTT	CASSLRQGANEKLFF
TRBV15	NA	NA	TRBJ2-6	TGTGCCACCACCCACAGGGGGGGAGCTGGGGCCAACGTCCTGACTTTC	CATTHRGGAGANVLTF
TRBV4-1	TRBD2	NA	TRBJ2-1	TGCGCCAGCAGCCCCCAAAGGCTAGCGGGAATGAATGAGCAGTTCTTC	CASSPQRLAGMNEQFF
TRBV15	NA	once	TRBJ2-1	TGTGCCACCAGCAGAGATGTCGTCAAACAGGGTAGGGGTTTTACAATGAATGAGCAGTTCTTC	CATSRDVVKQGRGFTMNEQFF
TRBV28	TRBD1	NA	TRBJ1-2	TGTGCCAGCAGACTCCCAGGGGGTACCTATGGCTACACCTTC	CASRLPGGTYGYTF
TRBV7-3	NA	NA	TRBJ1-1	TGTGCCAGCAGCTTAATGGTAGCGACTGAAGCTTTCTTT	CASSLMVATEAFF
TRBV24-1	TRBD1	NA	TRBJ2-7	TGTGCCACCAGTGACCCCGGACAGGGAGCCTACGAGCAGTACTTC	CATSDPGQGAYEQYF
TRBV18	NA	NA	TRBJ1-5	TGTGCCAGCTCACCCCCAGGGCTTGCGGGCAATCAGCCCCAGCATTTT	CASSPPGLAGNQPQHF
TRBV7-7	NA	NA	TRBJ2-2	TGTGCTAGCAGCCCGCGACTAGGGAACACCGGGGAGCTGTTTTTT	CASSPRLGNTGELFF
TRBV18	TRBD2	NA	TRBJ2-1	TGTGCCAGCTCCCTTCGGGGAACTAGCGGGAGCTACAATGAGCAGTTCTTC	CASSLRGTSGSYNEQFF
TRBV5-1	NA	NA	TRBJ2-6	TGCGCCAGCAGCTTGGTTGGGGGCCCTGGGGCCAACGTCCTGACTTTC	CASSLVGGPGANVLTF
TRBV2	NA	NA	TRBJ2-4	TGTGCCAGCATTAGGGAAAGCGGATACAAAAACATTCAGTACTTC	CASIRESGYKNIQYF
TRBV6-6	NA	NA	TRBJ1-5	TGTGCCAGCAATCCGCGAACAGGGAGCGGCAATCAGCCCCAGCATTTT	CASNPRTGSGNQPQHF
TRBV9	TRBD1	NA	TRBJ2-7	TGTGCCAGCACCAAACGCCAGGGGGCTTACGAGCAGTACTTC	CASTKRQGAYEQYF
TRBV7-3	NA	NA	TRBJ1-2	TGTGCCAGCAGCCCCAGAGGGGGAGATGGCTACACCTTC	CASSPRGGDGYTF
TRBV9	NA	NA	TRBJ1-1	TGTGCCAGCAGCGTGCACACCCAGAACACTGAAGCTTTCTTT	CASSVHTQNTEAFF
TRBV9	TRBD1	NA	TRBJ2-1	TGTGCCAGCAGCGCGGCCCGGACAGGGGGCTACTACAATGAGCAGTTCTTC	CASSAARTGGYYNEQFF
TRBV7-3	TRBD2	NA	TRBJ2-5	TGTGCCAGCAGCTTTGGTAGCGGGAGCGAAGAGACCCAGTACTTC	CASSFGSGSEETQYF
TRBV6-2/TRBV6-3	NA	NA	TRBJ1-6	TGTGCCAGCAGTTACTCAGGCAGGGGAACCAGTTCACCCCTCCACTTT	CASSYSGRGTSSPLHF
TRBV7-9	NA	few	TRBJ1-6	TGTGCCAGCAGCTTAGGCCAGGGGTTCTATAATTCACCCCTCCACTTT	CASSLGQGFYNSPLHF
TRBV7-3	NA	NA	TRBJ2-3	TGTGCCAGCAGCCCTTATGCGGCCGGGACATTGCCTGGAGATACGCAGTATTTT	CASSPYAAGTLPGDTQYF
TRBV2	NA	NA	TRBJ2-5	TGTGCCAGCAATCCACAGGGACGAGGGGAGACCCAGTACTTC	CASNPQGRGETQYF
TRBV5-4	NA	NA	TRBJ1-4	TGTGCCAGCAGCTTGGGCGGACATGCAACTAATGAAAAACTGTTTTTT	CASSLGGHATNEKLFF
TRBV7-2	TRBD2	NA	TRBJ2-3	TGTGCCAGCAGCTTAGATCTAGCGGGAGATGGTACAGATACGCAGTATTTT	CASSLDLAGDGTDTQYF
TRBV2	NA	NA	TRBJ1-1	TGTGCCAGCAGTGTTACGGGGTTTCCTGACAACACTGAAGCTTTCTTT	CASSVTGFPDNTEAFF
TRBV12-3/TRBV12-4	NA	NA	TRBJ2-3	TGTGCCAGCAGAAACAGGGGCACAGATACGCAGTATTTT	CASRNRGTDTQYF
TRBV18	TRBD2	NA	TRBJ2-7	TGTGCCAGCTCACCTATCTCCAGCGGGAGGGCCGACTACGAGCAGTACTTC	CASSPISSGRADYEQYF
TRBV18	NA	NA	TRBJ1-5	TGTGCCAGCTCACCAGGAGAGATAGGCCAGCCCCAGCATTTT	CASSPGEIGQPQHF
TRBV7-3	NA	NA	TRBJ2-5	TGTGCCAGCCCGGGGGGCCTACAAGAGACCCAGTACTTC	CASPGGLQETQYF
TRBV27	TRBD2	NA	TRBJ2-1	TGTGCCAGCAGTCAATTAGCGGGAGCCTACAATGAGCAGTTCTTC	CASSQLAGAYNEQFF
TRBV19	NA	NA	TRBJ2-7	TGTGCCAGTAGTATATCAGGGGCGCACTCCTACGAGCAGTACTTC	CASSISGAHSYEQYF
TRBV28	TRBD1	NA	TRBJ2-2	TGTGCCAGCAGTTGGGGCAGAGGGGGCTCGGCCGGGGAGCTGTTTTTT	CASSWGRGGSAGELFF
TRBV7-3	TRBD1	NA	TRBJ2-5	TGTGCCAGCAGCCGGGACAGGGAAGAGACCCAGTACTTC	CASSRDREETQYF
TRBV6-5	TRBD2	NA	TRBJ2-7	TGTGCCAGCACCCCCTATGCGGGAGTATACGAGCAGTACTTC	CASTPYAGVYEQYF
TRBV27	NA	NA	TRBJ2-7	TGTGCCAGCAGTCCTCTCGTCTCCTACGAGCAGTACTTC	CASSPLVSYEQYF
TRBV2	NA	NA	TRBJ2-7	TGCCTAACCAAAGGTAGCGCGGGGGAGCAGTACTTC	CLTKGSAGEQYF
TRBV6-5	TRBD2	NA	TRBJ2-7	TGTGCCAGCAGTTGGGGGACTAGTAAGGACGAGCAGTACTTC	CASSWGTSKDEQYF
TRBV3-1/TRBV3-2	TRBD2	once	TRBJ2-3	TGTGCCAGCAGTCTTAGCGGGAGCCGAAATACGCAGTATTTT	CASSLSGSRNTQYF
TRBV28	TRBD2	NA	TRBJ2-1	TGTGCCAGCAGTTTATTAGGACTAGCGGGAGGGAATGAGCAGTTCTTC	CASSLLGLAGGNEQFF
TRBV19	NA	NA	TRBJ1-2	TGTGCCAGTAGTATCGCAGGGGCGTATGGCTACACCTTC	CASSIAGAYGYTF
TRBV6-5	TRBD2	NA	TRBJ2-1	TGTGCCAGCATCCGACTAGCGGGAGTAAACAATGAGCAGTTCTTC	CASIRLAGVNNEQFF
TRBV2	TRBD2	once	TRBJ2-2	TGTGCCAGCCGCGGGACTAGCGCCGGGGAGCTGTTTTTT	CASRGTSAGELFF
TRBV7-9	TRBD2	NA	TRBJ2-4	TGTGCCAGCAGTTCCGACGGGACTAGCCCTCAGTACTTC	CASSSDGTSPQYF
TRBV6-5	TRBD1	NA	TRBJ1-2	TGTGCCAGCAGTTACGGACAGGGGGCTGGCTATGGCTACACCTTC	CASSYGQGAGYGYTF
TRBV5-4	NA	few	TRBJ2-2	TGTGCCAGCAGCCAAGGGGCAGGGGACACCGGGGAGCTGTTTTTT	CASSQGAGDTGELFF
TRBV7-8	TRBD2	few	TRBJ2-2	TGTGCCAGCAGCCCCCCCCTTCGGACTAGCGGGAGGGCCAGAGAGCTGTTTTTT	CASSPPLRTSGRARELFF
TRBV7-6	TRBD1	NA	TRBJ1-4	TGTGCCAGCACCCTAGACAGGGGGGATGAAAAACTGTTTTTT	CASTLDRGDEKLFF
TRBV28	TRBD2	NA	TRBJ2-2	TGTGCCAGCAGTAGGGCTAGCGGCACCGGGGAGCTGTTTTTT	CASSRASGTGELFF
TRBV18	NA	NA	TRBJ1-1	TGTGCCAGCTCACCACGACAGAACACTGAAGCTTTCTTT	CASSPRQNTEAFF
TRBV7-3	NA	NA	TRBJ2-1	TGTGCCAGCAGTCCGGATCCGTACGGGAATGAGCAGTTCTTC	CASSPDPYGNEQFF
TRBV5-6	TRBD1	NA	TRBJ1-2	TGTGCCAGCAGCTTGGCCCCGGGACAGGGGGCGTCTGTTGGTGGCTACACCTTC	CASSLAPGQGASVGGYTF